This T cell receptor beta chain was captured in a study of molecular identifiers for immune sequencing clone quantification. Study-level findings and limits: Jurkat TCR RNA that was spiked in from one cell was reportedly detectable among one million naive cells.

MiXCR, run by TCRdb on the PCR reads, gives a single entry per CDR3 protein. The table lists over 50,000 distinct CDR3 sequences, 36% of them singletons. With respect to this clonotype: As yet, its antigen is unknown. This sequence may be a read error, since a much larger clone differs from it by one base.

Germline loops: CDR1 MDHEN, CDR2 SYDVKM. The length of the CDR3 is 11 residues. The chain carries TRBV28 and TRBJ2-1; D not certain. What was sequenced was naive CD8+ T cells from blood, with Jurkat cell RNA spiked in. The sample's subset: FACS-sorted CD8+CD4-CCR7+CD45RA+ naive T cells. This sequence was found in a human donor in good health. Some libraries in this study had Jurkat cell RNA spiked in. In nucleotides, the CDR3 is TGTGCCAGCAGTCCTCTAAATGAGCGGTTCTTC. Encoded protein: CASSPLNERFF.